One T cell receptor (beta chain) is described in this entry. Its matching antigen is unknown. V was clipped by 0 bases and J by 8 bases, with 13 bases between them. The CDR3 totals 13 residues. Per the germline V gene, CDR1 is GTSNPN and CDR2 is SVGIG (reference sequence). The entry originates in a study of T cell clonotyping in hematopoietic cell transplantation. Study background: Blood collection times were about day -28 and days 30, 100, 180 posttransplant. Findings of the study overall: Broader posttransplant TCR repertoire diversity was predicted by graft donor and pretransplant recipient Inverse Simpson Index values. At the given depth, recipient repertoires were over 97% de novo clonotypes. Recipient TCR diversity dropped after transplant; expanded clonotypes rose from day 30 to 180.

Here immunoSEQ multiplex PCR was the method, and the copy in TCRdb shows in-frame clones only, minus some. In the table there are 12,000 to 15,000 clones, 62% of which are singletons. This clonotype was sampled from a human donor who either received an allogeneic hematopoietic cell transplant for a myeloid malignancy or was a related donor (not recorded which). Some clones in this sample may be carry-over from other donors' samples. The chain links TRBV30 to TRBJ1-2, with TRBD1 as a possible D gene (5 bases). Sample: PBMCs. CDR3 loop: CAWSVRGSGGYTF. The CDR3 DNA is TGTGCCTGGAGTGTACGGGGGAGTGGGGGCTACACCTTC. The variable domain in full, with the rest retrieved from reference TRBV30 and TRBJ1-2, is SQTIHQWPATLVQPVGSPLSLECTVEGTSNPNLYWYRQAAGRGLQLLFYSVGIGQISSEVPQNLSASRPQDRQFILSSKKLLLSDSGFYLCAWSVRGSGGYTFGSGTRLTVV.